This T cell receptor beta chain stems from a study of T cells in tuberculosis. Assay: immunoSEQ multiplex PCR; the TCRdb copy retains only in-frame clones and omits some. The sample lists roughly 34,000 clones, around 90% occurring once. Sequencing was done on a sample of PBMCs. This TCR derives from a donor between 10 and 35 years old with latent tuberculosis or without tuberculosis infection. Some clones in this sample may be carry-over from other donors' samples.

The CDR3 nucleotides read TGTGCCTGGAGTGTACGGCAGGAACTCATGAACACTGAAGCTTTCTTT. Its translation is CAWSVRQELMNTEAFF. The chain is built from TRBV30 and TRBJ1-1; D gene uncertain. The CDR3 is 16 residues long. The germline V gene has CDR1 GTSNPN and CDR2 SVGIG (reference sequence). V gave up 0 bases and J gave up 0 bases, with 14 bases separating them.